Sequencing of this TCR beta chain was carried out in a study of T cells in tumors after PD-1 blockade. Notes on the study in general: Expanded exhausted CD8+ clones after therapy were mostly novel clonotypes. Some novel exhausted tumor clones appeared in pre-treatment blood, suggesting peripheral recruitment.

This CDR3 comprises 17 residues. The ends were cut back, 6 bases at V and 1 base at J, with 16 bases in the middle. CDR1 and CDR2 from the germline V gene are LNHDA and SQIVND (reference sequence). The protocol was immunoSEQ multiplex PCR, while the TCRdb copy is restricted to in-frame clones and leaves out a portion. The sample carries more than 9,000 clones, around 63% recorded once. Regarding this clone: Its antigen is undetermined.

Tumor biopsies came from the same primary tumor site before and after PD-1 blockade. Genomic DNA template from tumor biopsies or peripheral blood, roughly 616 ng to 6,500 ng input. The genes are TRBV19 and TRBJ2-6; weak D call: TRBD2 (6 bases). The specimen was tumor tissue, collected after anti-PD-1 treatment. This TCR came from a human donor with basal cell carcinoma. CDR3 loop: CASRDYSVTSGANVLTF. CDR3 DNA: TGTGCCAGTAGGGACTACAGCGTAACATCTGGGGCCAACGTCCTGACTTTC.